This TCR beta chain originates from a study of blood T cell repertoires in COVID-19. Study information: The samples span acute and convalescent COVID-19 from the United States, Italy and Spain. Sources were T cells, B-cell-depleted T cells, or PBMCs; the material itself was cDNA or gDNA.

As processed by the authors: The authors estimated nucleated cell counts from reference gene primer amplification. Sequenced by immunoSEQ multiplex PCR; TCRdb stores in-frame clones only, minus some. Clone size and V and J calls were adopted from that table, with D and trimming inferred from the DNA. The data hold hundreds of thousands of clones, with 83% observed a single time. The CDR3 totals 14 residues. Germline V gene lookup returns CDR1 KGHSH and CDR2 LQKENI. The V end lost 5 bases, the J end lost 0 bases, and 10 bases lay between the germline ends. Sequencing input: peripheral blood. This sequence joins TRBV18 and TRBJ1-1; perhaps TRBD1 as D (5 bases). This receptor was taken from a woman aged 30 to 39 with COVID-19, enrolled during active disease. The CDR3 nucleotides are TGTGCCAGCTCAGTAACAGGCATGAACACTGAAGCTTTCTTT. This translates into CASSVTGMNTEAFF.